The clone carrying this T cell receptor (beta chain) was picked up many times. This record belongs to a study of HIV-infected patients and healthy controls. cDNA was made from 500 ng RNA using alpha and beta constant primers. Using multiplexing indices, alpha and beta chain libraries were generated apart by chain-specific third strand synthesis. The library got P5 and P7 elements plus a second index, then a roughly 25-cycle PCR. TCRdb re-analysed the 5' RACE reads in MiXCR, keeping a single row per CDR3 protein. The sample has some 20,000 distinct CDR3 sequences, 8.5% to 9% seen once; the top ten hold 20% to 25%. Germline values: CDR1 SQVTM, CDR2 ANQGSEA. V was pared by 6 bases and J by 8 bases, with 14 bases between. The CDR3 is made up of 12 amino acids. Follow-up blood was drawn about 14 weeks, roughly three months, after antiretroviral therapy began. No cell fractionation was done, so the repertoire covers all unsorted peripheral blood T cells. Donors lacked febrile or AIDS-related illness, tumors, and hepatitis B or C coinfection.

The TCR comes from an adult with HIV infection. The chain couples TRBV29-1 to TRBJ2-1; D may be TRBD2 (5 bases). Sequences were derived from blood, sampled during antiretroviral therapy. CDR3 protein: CSVLASLDEQFF. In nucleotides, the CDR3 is TGCAGCGTCCTGGCTAGCCTTGATGAGCAGTTCTTC.